This is a list of T cell receptor beta chains from one sample in a study of T cells in Graves' hyperthyroidism and ophthalmopathy. TCRdb called the multiplex PCR reads again in MiXCR, with one record for every CDR3 protein. The sample carries 550,000 to 600,000 distinct CDR3 sequences, more than 45% recorded once. The sequenced sample was peripheral blood or thyroid tissue (not recorded which). The receptors come from an adult woman with Graves' disease, either hyperthyroidism or ophthalmopathy (not recorded which). Each CDR3 is given with its conserved first and last residue. The order of the fields is D gene, clone size, J gene, V gene, CDR3 DNA, CDR3 protein. A D gene is named only where the DNA matches it firmly. The size of a clone is reported for some rows only, either as once, few or many, or as a class for expanded clones.

>TRBD1|-|TRBJ1-5|TRBV12-3/TRBV12-4
TGTGCCAGCACCCAGGGGGCCGGCGGTCAGCCCCAGCATTTT
CASTQGAGGQPQHF
>-|once|TRBJ2-2|TRBV29-1
TGCAGCGTTGAGCGGGGTACCGGGGAGCTGTTTTTT
CSVERGTGELFF
>-|many|TRBJ1-1|TRBV29-1
TGCAGCGTTGGGCAGGGATCGGACACTGAAGCTTTCTTT
CSVGQGSDTEAFF
>-|-|TRBJ1-2|TRBV15
TGTGCCACCAGCAGGACCCTAGGGGCCCCCTATGGCTACACCTTC
CATSRTLGAPYGYTF
>-|many|TRBJ1-5|TRBV10-3
TGTGCCATCAGTGGTATTAGCAATCAGCCCCAGCATTTT
CAISGISNQPQHF
>TRBD2|many|TRBJ2-7|TRBV12-3/TRBV12-4
TGTGCCAGCAGAGCGGGAGTCGGCTACGAGCAGTACTTC
CASRAGVGYEQYF
>-|-|TRBJ1-1|TRBV18
TGTGCCAGCTCACCTCCTGGGCGAACCGAGTCCGCTTTCTTT
CASSPPGRTESAFF
>TRBD2|many|TRBJ2-7|TRBV19
TGTGCCAGTAGTCTCCCACTAGCGGGAGAAAGGGAGCAGTACTTC
CASSLPLAGEREQYF
>TRBD1|few|TRBJ1-5|TRBV7-9
TGTGCCAGCAGCCGCCACGACAGGGACGGACAGCCCCAGCATTTT
CASSRHDRDGQPQHF
>TRBD2|few|TRBJ2-7|TRBV20-1
TGCAGTGCTGCCTTTAGGACTAGAGGAACCTACGAGCAGTACTTC
CSAAFRTRGTYEQYF
>-|few|TRBJ1-2|TRBV7-3
TGTGCCAGCAGCTTAGATGGGAACACCTTC
CASSLDGNTF
>-|many|TRBJ1-2|TRBV19
TGTGCCAGTAATCATAAAAGCCGGGGACCAGCCATAGGCTACACCTTC
CASNHKSRGPAIGYTF
>TRBD2|-|TRBJ2-7|TRBV15
TGTGCCACCAGCAGAGCGGGAGGGATCTACGAGCAGTACTTC
CATSRAGGIYEQYF
>-|-|TRBJ1-5|TRBV6-6
TGTGCCAGCAGTTCTGACCATCAGCCCCAGCATTTT
CASSSDHQPQHF
>TRBD1|-|TRBJ1-1|TRBV10-3
TGTGCCATCAGTGGACCAGGACAGGGCACTGAAGCTTTCTTT
CAISGPGQGTEAFF
>TRBD1|-|TRBJ1-6|TRBV29-1
TGCAGCAGTATGGGACAGGGCGTGAATTCACCCCTCCACTTT
CSSMGQGVNSPLHF
>-|-|TRBJ1-3|TRBV6-5
TGTGCCAGCAGTTACTCGGCCGAGGCAGGAGGTGGAAACACCATATATTTT
CASSYSAEAGGGNTIYF
>-|-|TRBJ1-2|TRBV15
TGTGCCACCAGCAGAGATCTGGGGGTATATGGCTACACCTTC
CATSRDLGVYGYTF
>-|-|TRBJ1-2|TRBV15
TGTGCCACCAGCAGAGACGGTATCAACTATGGCTACACCTTC
CATSRDGINYGYTF
>-|once|TRBJ2-3|TRBV2
TGTGCCAGCAGCAGCAATTTAGACAGGTTCACAGATACGCAGTATTTT
CASSSNLDRFTDTQYF
>-|-|TRBJ2-2|TRBV7-9
TGTGCCAGCAGCCAAGGAGGACACACCGGGGAGCTGTTTTTT
CASSQGGHTGELFF
>-|-|TRBJ1-1|TRBV5-4
TGTGCCAGCAGCTTGGACAGTCTGAAGCTGTTCTTT
CASSLDSLKLFF
>-|many|TRBJ1-5|TRBV2
TGTGCCAGCAGTGGAGGTACGAGCAGCAATCAGCCCCAGCATTTT
CASSGGTSSNQPQHF
>TRBD1|many|TRBJ1-2|TRBV14
TGTGCCAGCAGTCGAGACAGGGAGCTAGGCTACACCTTC
CASSRDRELGYTF
>TRBD1|-|TRBJ2-2|TRBV7-6
TGTGCCAGCAGCTTGTTCACAGGGGGCAGCACCGGGGAGCTGTTTTTT
CASSLFTGGSTGELFF
>TRBD1|once|TRBJ1-3|TRBV20-1
TGCGCCGGACAGGGGATAGCTGGCTACACCATATATTTT
CAGQGIAGYTIYF
>TRBD1|-|TRBJ2-5|TRBV7-9
TGTGCCAGCAGCTTAGGAGACAGGGGGTTTAGTGATCAGCCCCAGTACTTC
CASSLGDRGFSDQPQYF
>-|many|TRBJ1-1|TRBV5-1
TGCGCCAGCCACCACAGGGACCATAACACTGAAGCTTTCTTT
CASHHRDHNTEAFF
>-|-|TRBJ1-4|TRBV10-3
TGTGCCATCAGTGAGGGAGGACCCGGGGTCGAAAAACTGTTTTTT
CAISEGGPGVEKLFF
>-|-|TRBJ1-4|TRBV5-1
TGCGCCAGCAGCTTGGGTTCAGGGTTC
CASSLGSGF
>TRBD1|many|TRBJ1-2|TRBV7-8
TGTGCCAGCAGCCACCGGACAGGGTGGTATGGCTACACCTTC
CASSHRTGWYGYTF
>TRBD1|many|TRBJ2-7|TRBV7-9
TGTGCCAGCAGCCCCGGACAGGGGGCGGGCGAGCAGTACTTC
CASSPGQGAGEQYF
>TRBD2|many|TRBJ2-7|TRBV7-9
TGTGCCAGCAGCTTAGCTGGTGCGACTAGCGACGAGCAGTACTTC
CASSLAGATSDEQYF
>-|-|TRBJ1-1|TRBV5-1
TGCGCCAGCAGCTTGGTTGGGAACAACGAAGCTTTCTTT
CASSLVGNNEAFF
>-|-|TRBJ1-2|TRBV29-1
TGCAGCTTGGCCAGGAATGGCTACACCTTC
CSLARNGYTF
>TRBD1|-|TRBJ2-7|TRBV11-2
TGTGCCAGCAGCCCAAGACAGGGGGCGGCCTACGAGCAGTACTTC
CASSPRQGAAYEQYF
>-|few|TRBJ2-5|TRBV29-1
TGCAGCGTGCCGTGGGTCGGAGAGACCCAGTACTTC
CSVPWVGETQYF
>TRBD1|many|TRBJ2-5|TRBV2
TGTGCCAGCAGTCCGGGACAGGGGGCGGAAGAGACCCAGTACTTC
CASSPGQGAEETQYF
>TRBD1|-|TRBJ2-7|TRBV29-1
TGCAGCGAGGGACAGGGTTGGAGCTACGAGCAGTACTTC
CSEGQGWSYEQYF
>-|few|TRBJ1-1|TRBV30
TGTGCCTGGAACCCAGCCAGGACAGTCAACACTGAAGCTTTCTTT
CAWNPARTVNTEAFF
>-|many|TRBJ2-7|TRBV4-1
TGCGCCAGCAGCCAAGCGGCATGGGACACTACCTACGAGCAGTACTTC
CASSQAAWDTTYEQYF
>-|-|TRBJ2-5|TRBV6-4
TGTGCCAGCAGACCAGGGGCGAGGGAGACCCAGTACTTC
CASRPGARETQYF
>-|many|TRBJ2-5|TRBV20-1
TGCAGTGCTGGGGGGCTAAGAGGCCCCGAGACCCAGTACTTC
CSAGGLRGPETQYF
>TRBD2|many|TRBJ2-7|TRBV12-3/TRBV12-4
TGTGCCAGCAGACACGTAGGACTAGCGGGCAGGGATCTTTCCTACGAGCAGTACTTC
CASRHVGLAGRDLSYEQYF
>TRBD1|-|TRBJ1-1|TRBV10-3
TGTGCCATCAGTGCGGGACAGGGCGAATCAGTGGGTGTGGCTTTCTTT
CAISAGQGESVGVAFF
>-|many|TRBJ1-3|TRBV6-6
TGTGCCAGCAGTTACTCGGAAACCCTCTCTGGAAACACCATATATTTT
CASSYSETLSGNTIYF